What follows are 10 T cell receptor beta chains derived from one specimen sequenced in a study of T cell responses to AZD1222 COVID-19 vaccine. Sequencing used immunoSEQ multiplex PCR; TCRdb keeps in-frame clones, though not all of them. The sample carries about 170,000 clones, about nine tenths recorded once. The sample was peripheral blood, taken on day 0 of AZD1222 vaccination. The receptor set was obtained from an adult in good health.

V usage is TRBV4-3 and J usage is TRBJ1-1; TRBD1 agrees at 7 bases. The germline V gene encodes CDR1 LGHNA and CDR2 YSLEER. The CDR3 is 14 amino acids. V shed 4 bases and J 4 bases; nucleotides not matched to a gene: 6. CDR3 DNA: TGCGCCAGCAGCCCGAACAGGGGCGGCACTGAAGCTTTCTTT. This encodes CASSPNRGGTEAFF.

J is TRBJ2-7 and V is TRBV3-1 (or the pseudogene TRBV3-2), with 7 nucleotides matching TRBD1. CDR3 length: 13 residues. Germline CDR1 and CDR2: LGHDT and YNNKEL (reference sequence). Trimming at V came to 1 base and at J to 6 bases, leaving 3 bases not matched to a gene. CDR3 in DNA: TGTGCCAGCAGCCAAGTTGGGACAGCCGAGCAGTACTTC. As protein: CASSQVGTAEQYF.

The chain couples TRBV7-2 to TRBJ2-7; unclear D gene. The germline V and J ends were trimmed by 2 bases and 7 bases, with 9 bases remaining between them. CDR1 and CDR2 (germline): SGHTA, FQGNSA. CDR3 size: 12 residues. CDR3 sequence reads: CASSLILGEQYF. The CDR3, as DNA: TGTGCCAGCAGCTTAATCTTGGGGGAGCAGTACTTC.

The J gene is TRBJ1-6, the V gene TRBV18, with 9 bases aligning to TRBD1. Germline CDR1 is KGHSH and CDR2 is LQKENI. Losses at the gene ends were 6 bases for V and 8 bases for J; bases not matched to a gene: 8. The CDR3 has 15 residues. CDR3 region: CASSPGTGTYSPLHF. CDR3 nucleotide sequence: TGTGCCAGCTCCCCCGGGACAGGGACGTATTCACCCCTCCACTTT.

The V call is TRBV6-2 or TRBV6-3, the J call TRBJ1-4; a possible D gene is TRBD1 (6 bases). This CDR3 contains 15 residues. V lost 2 bases, J lost 4 bases, and 11 bases lay in between. CDR1 and CDR2 (germline): MNHEY, SVGEGT. CDR3 amino acids: CASSYPQGINEKLFF. Here the CDR3 DNA reads TGTGCCAGCAGTTACCCCCAGGGGATTAATGAAAAACTGTTTTTT.

The V call is TRBV7-2, the J call TRBJ2-5; TRBD1 agrees at 8 bases. After removal of 6 bases from V and 4 bases from J, the junction contained 13 bases not matched to a gene. CDR3 length: 16 amino acids. Germline CDR1 SGHTA, CDR2 FQGNSA. The CDR3, as DNA: TGTGCCAGCAGTCCTCAGGGGGCGAGCAGGGGAGAGACCCAGTACTTC. It translates to CASSPQGASRGETQYF.

The chain employs TRBV18 and TRBJ1-1, with 8 bases identical to TRBD1. V lost 6 bases, J lost 5 bases, and 11 bases stayed unmatched. Germline V gene sequence: CDR1 KGHSH, CDR2 LQKENI. The CDR3 covers 15 residues. The CDR3 spells CASSIKGQGATEAFF. DNA for the CDR3: TGTGCCAGCTCTATCAAGGGGCAGGGGGCAACTGAAGCTTTCTTT.

This rearrangement joins TRBV4-3 to TRBJ2-1; 8 bases are a match to TRBD2. This CDR3 region has 14 residues. After removal of 0 bases from V and 7 bases from J, the junction contained 2 bases not matched to a gene. The germline V gene encodes CDR1 LGHNA and CDR2 YSLEER. The CDR3 sequence: CASSQDRLANEQFF. The CDR3 nucleotides are TGCGCCAGCAGCCAAGATAGACTAGCGAATGAGCAGTTCTTC.

The table lists this clone with a count of one. The chain combines TRBV9 with TRBJ2-7, with TRBD2 matching 10 bases. Per germline, CDR1 SGDLS and CDR2 YYNGEE. The CDR3 spans 15 residues. Trimming at V came to 1 base and at J to 6 bases, leaving 7 bases not matched to a gene. The CDR3: CASSVLETSGAEQYF. The CDR3 nucleotides are TGTGCCAGCAGCGTATTGGAAACTAGCGGGGCCGAGCAGTACTTC.

The V call is TRBV6-5, the J call TRBJ1-6; TRBD1 matches 10 bases. The CDR3 contains 14 residues. Germline V gene sequence: CDR1 MNHEY, CDR2 SVGAGI. Losses at the gene ends were 10 bases for V and 7 bases for J; bases not matched to a gene: 7. As DNA, the CDR3 is TGTGCCACCGATGAGACAGGGGGCAATTCACCCCTCCACTTT. Its protein product is CATDETGGNSPLHF.